Described below is a single TCR beta chain sequence and its context. Its specificity is not known. Both 60 Vbeta primers and 13 Jbeta primers went into the PCR. The protocol was immunoSEQ multiplex PCR, while the TCRdb copy is restricted to in-frame clones and leaves out a portion. The table includes around 180,000 clones, more than 75% detected once. These data belong to a study of cytomegalovirus exposure and HLA in healthy donors. Germline CDR1 reads SGDLS; CDR2 reads YYNGEE. This CDR3 region has 14 residues. Unmatched junction bases numbered 4, after V lost 2 bases and J lost 6 bases. Study-level results: A later analysis revealed that TCR association rates differed between HLA loci, peaking at DRB1 and bottoming out at HLA-C.

The chain links TRBV9 to TRBJ2-7; 11 nucleotides match TRBD2. Input material: PBMCs. This TCR derives from a girl less than two years old in good health and CMV-seronegative. The CDR3 reads CASSVSGRAAEQYF. The CDR3 nucleotides read TGTGCCAGCAGCGTTAGCGGGAGGGCCGCCGAGCAGTACTTC. The entire variable domain, with the rest obtained from reference TRBV9 and TRBJ2-7, is as follows: DSGVTQTPKHLITATGQRVTLRCSPRSGDLSVYWYQQSLDQGLQFLIQYYNGEERAKGNILERFSAQQFPDLHSELNLSSLELGDSALYFCASSVSGRAAEQYFGPGTRLTVT.